The present entry profiles one T cell receptor (beta chain) with its context. Germline assignment: CDR1 SGHTA and CDR2 FQGTGA. V shed 1 base, J shed 7 bases, and the junction held 7 bases outside the gene matches. This CDR3 comprises 16 residues. The data originate from a study of T cell changes during pregnancy in multiple sclerosis. Assay used: immunoSEQ multiplex PCR; TCRdb lists only in-frame clones, some missing. The table includes about 41,000 clones, 90% to 95% detected once. This clonotype was sampled from a female donor with multiple sclerosis, enrolled in a pregnancy study. The rearrangement links TRBV7-3 to TRBJ2-2; TRBD1 agrees at 9 bases. Sequencing used CD8+ T cells from peripheral blood mononuclear cells, obtained in the third trimester of pregnancy. The CDR3 region is CASSLIGTGSFGELFF. CDR3 DNA sequence: TGTGCCAGCAGCTTAATAGGGACAGGGAGTTTCGGGGAGCTGTTTTTT.